The 32 T cell receptor beta chains listed next were all sequenced from one sample in a study of identical twins (dated by TCRdb to the mid-2010s). Libraries came from 5' RACE. The listed sequencing device is Illumina HiSeq 2000. The public sequencing data were trimmed at Q25 with fastp and processed into clonotypes with MiXCR by TCRdb, which kept only in-frame beta chains. For every CDR3 protein sequence, its rows merge into one entry that carries the most common genes and DNA. Recorded for this sample are some 240,000 distinct CDR3 sequences; 8% to 11% of them occurred a single time. Clones ranked in the top ten supply approximately 11% of the sample. Sequencing was carried out using memory T cells sorted from blood. The meaning of the sample's cell subset or site label: CD45RO+ enriched T cells. All receptors come from a man aged 50-59 years in good health.

This clonotype was found a few times. The chain joins TRBV28 to TRBJ2-7; the D gene is possibly TRBD1 (6 bases). The CDR3 loop spans 12 amino acids. V was pared by 7 bases and J by 2 bases, with 9 bases between. Germline V gene data show CDR1 as MDHEN and CDR2 as SYDVKM. The CDR3 DNA follows: TGTGCCAGCACGACAGGAACCTACGAGCAGTACTTC. It yields the protein CASTTGTYEQYF.

There are a few counts of this clonotype. This sequence joins TRBV20-1 and TRBJ1-1; D is uncertain. Trimming removed 4 bases at V and 6 bases at J, with 9 bases between. Germline V CDR1 and CDR2: DFQATT, SNEGSKA (reference sequence). This CDR3 region has 11 residues. CDR3 DNA sequence: TGCAGTGCTAAAGGTGGGGCTGAAGCTTTCTTT. Protein: CSAKGGAEAFF.

This clonotype was picked up many times. The genes are TRBV20-1 and TRBJ2-2, with D possibly being TRBD1 (5 bases). Germline V gene data show CDR1 as DFQATT and CDR2 as SNEGSKA (reference sequence). The CDR3 spans 14 residues. The V end was cut by 6 bases, the J end by 1 base, with 12 bases between. CDR3 region: CSAPGRLNTGELFF. The CDR3 nucleotides are TGCAGTGCACCAGGGCGGTTGAACACCGGGGAGCTGTTTTTT.

This clonotype was observed at least ten times. J is TRBJ1-2 and V is TRBV4-1; D is possibly TRBD1 (5 bases). Trimming removed 5 bases at V and 6 bases at J, with 19 bases between. CDR1 is MGHRA and CDR2 is YSYEKL in the germline V gene. The CDR3 is 15 residues long. In DNA, the CDR3 is TGCGCCAGCAGCGCGGGACTGACTAACTATGATGGCTACACCTTC. Protein product: CASSAGLTNYDGYTF.

This clonotype has only a few counts. The rearrangement uses TRBV27 and TRBJ1-1, with 8 bases matching TRBD1. Per germline, CDR1 MNHEY and CDR2 SMNVEV (reference sequence). This CDR3 region has 14 residues. V lost 3 bases to trimming and J lost 3 bases; unmatched junction nucleotides: 3. CDR3 protein: CASSLTGEDTEAFF. The CDR3 bases are TGTGCCAGCAGTTTGACAGGGGAAGACACTGAAGCTTTCTTT.

The J gene is TRBJ2-1, the V gene TRBV30, with D possibly being TRBD2 (7 bases). The CDR3 consists of 15 residues. In germline, CDR1 is GTSNPN, CDR2 SVGIG (reference sequence). With 0 bases removed from V and 5 bases from J, the gap between germline ends came to 14 bases. This chain's CDR3 is CAWSVAGTWDNEQFF. CDR3 nucleotides: TGTGCCTGGAGTGTAGCGGGGACATGGGACAATGAGCAGTTCTTC.

This chain connects TRBV30 to TRBJ2-1; weak D call: TRBD2 (7 bases). The germline V and J ends were trimmed by 0 bases and 1 base, with 16 bases remaining between them. CDR3 length: 17 residues. Germline CDR1 and CDR2: GTSNPN and SVGIG (reference sequence). CDR3 region: CAWSVRGGAMSYNEQFF. For the CDR3, the DNA is TGTGCCTGGAGTGTACGTGGGGGGGCCATGTCCTACAATGAGCAGTTCTTC.

This clonotype has a handful of counts. V is TRBV5-1 and J is TRBJ2-2; TRBD2 agrees at 9 bases. The germline V gene encodes CDR1 SGHRS and CDR2 YFSETQ. The V and J ends lost 4 bases and 1 base, in that order; junction bases with no gene match: 8. The length of the CDR3 is 17 residues. The CDR3 spells CASSPGGLARNTGELFF. CDR3 in DNA: TGCGCCAGCAGCCCGGGTGGACTAGCGAGGAACACCGGGGAGCTGTTTTTT.

The rearrangement links TRBV28 to TRBJ2-7; 9 bases fit TRBD1. The germline V gene encodes CDR1 MDHEN and CDR2 SYDVKM. Trimming removed 6 bases from V and 6 bases from J; junction bases left unmatched: 12. This CDR3 has 15 amino acids. The CDR3 bases are TGTGCCAGCAGGGGGGAGGGACAGGGAAGTGTCGAGCAGTACTTC. This codes for CASRGEGQGSVEQYF.

A few counts support this clonotype. The chain couples TRBV9 to TRBJ2-2; D ambiguous. The CDR3 runs 16 residues. Trimming stripped 0 bases from V and 0 bases from J, with 9 bases between. Germline V gives CDR1 SGDLS, CDR2 YYNGEE. The chain's CDR3 is CASSVASGPNTGELFF. For the CDR3, the DNA is TGTGCCAGCAGCGTAGCTTCAGGCCCGAACACCGGGGAGCTGTTTTTT.

This rearrangement joins TRBV28 to TRBJ2-1; D uncertain. The CDR3 sequence is 16 residues long. Looked up from germline, CDR1 is MDHEN and CDR2 is SYDVKM. V dropped 4 bases and J dropped 0 bases, with 13 bases sitting between them. DNA of the CDR3: TGTGCCAGCAGTTCGTACTGGGAAAGCTCCTACAATGAGCAGTTCTTC. Translation: CASSSYWESSYNEQFF.

A few counts support this clonotype. This chain connects TRBV7-2 to TRBJ2-3; TRBD2 agrees at 10 bases. In germline, CDR1 is SGHTA, CDR2 FQGNSA. The CDR3 covers 17 residues. The ends lost 3 bases at V and 5 bases at J; junction bases unmatched: 11. DNA for the CDR3: TGTGCCAGCAGCTTGGGGCCTCTAGCGGGGGCGGGAGATACGCAGTATTTT. Protein product: CASSLGPLAGAGDTQYF.

V and J are TRBV19 and TRBJ1-5, with D possibly being TRBD1 (5 bases). The CDR3 contains 15 residues. Germline V gives CDR1 LNHDA, CDR2 SQIVND (reference sequence). Trimming cost V 5 bases and J 7 bases, with 18 bases left between them. DNA for the CDR3: TGTGCCAGTAGTCGAGGAGTTGGGGCCGGACAGCCCCAGCATTTT. Its translation: CASSRGVGAGQPQHF.

Many counts were recorded for this clonotype. The junction shows a germline mismatch at one end, possibly a read error. The chain carries TRBV7-7 and TRBJ2-1; 10 nucleotides line up with TRBD2. This CDR3 has 14 residues. Germline V gene data show CDR1 as SSHAT and CDR2 as FNYEAQ (reference sequence). The CDR3 protein is CASSQAGGVSEQFF. The CDR3 region has the DNA TGTGCTAGCAGCCAAGCGGGGGGGGTCAGTGAGCAGTTCTTC.

This clonotype showed up just a few times. This chain links TRBV7-9 with TRBJ1-1, with D possibly being TRBD1 (5 bases). The CDR3 has 14 amino acids. Germline CDR1 and CDR2: SEHNR and FQNEAQ (reference sequence). V was cut by 5 bases and J by 1 base, with 11 bases left in between. The CDR3 DNA is TGTGCCAGCAGCAGAAACACAGGGAACACTGAAGCTTTCTTT. As protein: CASSRNTGNTEAFF.

This clonotype was found a few times. This rearrangement joins TRBV2 to TRBJ2-7, with D hard to call. The CDR3 length is 11 residues. In germline, CDR1 is SNHLY, CDR2 FYNNEI. Trimming took off 4 bases at V and 7 bases at J, with 8 bases between the two ends. The DNA of the CDR3 is TGTGCCAGCAGTGGTCCTTTTGAGCAGTACTTC. It encodes CASSGPFEQYF.

The chain combines TRBV20-1 with TRBJ2-7; tentative D call: TRBD2 (5 bases). This CDR3 has 12 amino acids. Trimming removed 4 bases at V and 0 bases at J, with 7 bases between. Germline CDR1 DFQATT, CDR2 SNEGSKA (reference sequence). CDR3 sequence reads: CSATDYSYEQYF. In nucleotides, the CDR3 is TGCAGTGCTACTGACTACTCCTACGAGCAGTACTTC.

The chain employs TRBV20-1 and TRBJ1-2, with TRBD1 identical over 10 bases. Germline CDR1 reads DFQATT; CDR2 reads SNEGSKA (reference sequence). CDR3 length: 14 amino acids. Losses at the gene ends were 5 bases for V and 4 bases for J; bases not matched to a gene: 7. The CDR3 protein is CSASRDRGVYGYTF. The CDR3 bases are TGCAGTGCTTCTCGGGACAGGGGTGTCTATGGCTACACCTTC.

This clonotype was recorded many times. The chain carries TRBV28 and TRBJ1-4; weak D call: TRBD1 (5 bases). The germline V gene encodes CDR1 MDHEN and CDR2 SYDVKM. The CDR3 covers 16 residues. V lost 3 bases to trimming and J lost 8 bases, with 19 bases between them. DNA for the CDR3: TGTGCCAGCAGTTTCCGACAGACGGCGAGAGGAGAAAAACTGTTTTTT. This translates into CASSFRQTARGEKLFF.

This clonotype showed up many times. The V call is TRBV11-2, the J call TRBJ1-1; D is perhaps TRBD1 (6 bases). This CDR3 contains 14 residues. Deletions cut 5 bases from V and 4 bases from J, with 14 bases between. Germline loops: CDR1 SGHAT, CDR2 FQNNGV. The CDR3 loop is CASSAQGASTEAFF. In nucleotides, the CDR3 is TGTGCCAGCAGCGCACAGGGTGCGAGCACTGAAGCTTTCTTT.

This clonotype was seen ten or more times. V is TRBV11-2 and J is TRBJ1-5, with 7 bases lining up with TRBD1. CDR3 length equals 14 residues. Germline lookup yields CDR1 SGHAT and CDR2 FQNNGV. Unmatched junction bases numbered 2, after V lost 2 bases and J lost 4 bases. The CDR3 nucleotides are TGTGCCAGCAGCTTAAGCAGGGGGAATCAGCCCCAGCATTTT. Translating gives CASSLSRGNQPQHF.

This clonotype came up a few times. The chain has TRBV20-1 and TRBJ1-2; TRBD1 aligns across 8 bases. The CDR3 has 12 residues. Germline CDR1 reads DFQATT; CDR2 reads SNEGSKA (reference sequence). V lost 6 bases to trimming and J lost 8 bases; unmatched junction nucleotides: 8. The CDR3 region has the DNA TGCAGTGCGCGGACAGGGAGGTTAGGCTACACCTTC. Translation: CSARTGRLGYTF.

The J gene is TRBJ2-4, the V gene TRBV7-2; 8 bases are shared with TRBD2. J gave up 5 bases and V 1 base, and 7 bases lay outside the gene matches. The CDR3 is 16 residues long. Per germline, CDR1 SGHTA and CDR2 FQGNSA. CDR3 DNA sequence: TGTGCCAGCAGCTTAGGGGGCGGGGGGACCCAAAACATTCAGTACTTC. Translation gives CASSLGGGGTQNIQYF.

This clonotype was picked up a small number of times. The chain carries TRBV5-1 and TRBJ2-7; possible D gene TRBD1, 5 bases. CDR3 length equals 13 residues. CDR1 SGHRS and CDR2 YFSETQ come from the germline V gene. The V end was cut by 4 bases, the J end by 6 bases, with 14 bases between. DNA for the CDR3: TGCGCCAGCAGCCCCTCAGGGCTGGGCGAGCAGTACTTC. As protein: CASSPSGLGEQYF.

The chain couples TRBV7-8 to TRBJ2-7; no clear D. This CDR3 is built from 11 residues. V gave up 5 bases and J gave up 6 bases, with 8 bases separating them. Looked up from germline, CDR1 is SGHVS and CDR2 is FQNEAQ. CDR3 DNA sequence: TGTGCCAGCAGCCTCACTATCGAGCAGTACTTC. Protein: CASSLTIEQYF.

CDR3 coding DNA: TGTGCCAGCAGCTTAGTGGGGGGGGAGGGCGAGCAGTACTTC. This codes for CASSLVGGEGEQYF. V is TRBV7-2 and J is TRBJ2-7, with 7 bases matching TRBD2. The CDR3 has 14 amino acids. The V gene's germline CDR1 is SGHTA and CDR2 FQGNSA. The J segment lost 6 bases and the V segment lost 1 base, leaving 6 bases of the junction unmatched.

This clonotype was recorded at least ten times. V and J are TRBV14 and TRBJ2-1, with D tentatively TRBD1 or TRBD2 (6 bases each). Trimming took 1 base from V and 6 from J, leaving 13 bases between them. From germline, CDR1 is SGHDN and CDR2 FVKESK. The CDR3 runs to 15 residues. CDR3 DNA sequence: TGTGCCAGCAGCCAAGGGTGGGGGGCCATCAATGAGCAGTTCTTC. Protein product: CASSQGWGAINEQFF.

The V gene is TRBV7-2, the J gene TRBJ1-2, with 9 bases matching TRBD1. The trim removed 5 bases at V and 6 bases at J, leaving 10 bases unmatched. The CDR3 loop spans 15 amino acids. Germline V gene sequence: CDR1 SGHTA, CDR2 FQGNSA. The chain's CDR3 is CASSAPGTGGDGYTF. The CDR3 bases are TGTGCCAGCAGCGCCCCCGGAACAGGGGGCGATGGCTACACCTTC.

This clonotype was observed at least ten times. The chain is built from TRBV28 and TRBJ2-1, with 7 bases that match TRBD1. The CDR3 spans 15 residues. V shed 1 base and J 3 bases; nucleotides not matched to a gene: 3. Germline V gene sequence: CDR1 MDHEN, CDR2 SYDVKM. CDR3 in amino acids: CASSLSTGNYNEQFF. The CDR3 coding sequence is TGTGCCAGCAGTTTATCGACAGGGAACTACAATGAGCAGTTCTTC.

This clonotype was seen ten or more times. The chain employs TRBV5-5 and TRBJ1-3; 10 bases fit TRBD1. The CDR3 is made up of 18 amino acids. CDR1 and CDR2 (germline): SGHKS, YYEKEE (reference sequence). Trimming took 4 bases from V and 4 from J; bases not matched to a gene: 14. In DNA, the CDR3 is TGTGCCAGCAGCAGAGCACCGGGACAGGGGCCGATCGGAAACACCATATATTTT. Translation gives CASSRAPGQGPIGNTIYF. The full variable domain, rest sourced from reference TRBV5-5 and TRBJ1-3, is DAGVTQSPTHLIKTRGQQVTLRCSPISGHKSVSWYQQVLGQGPQFIFQYYEKEERGRGNFPDRFSARQFPNYSSELNVNALLLGDSALYLCASSRAPGQGPIGNTIYFGEGSWLTVV.

The table lists this clonotype with many counts. V gene TRBV21-1 combines with J gene TRBJ1-6. TRBV21-1 is a listed pseudogene. This CDR3 has 15 residues. The CDR3 region has the DNA TGTGCCAGCAGCTCCAGAGCCGGTTATAATTCACCCCTCCACTTT. Protein sequence: CASSSRAGYNSPLHF.

The CDR3 region is CASSSPGVAGLLSSYNEQFF. CDR3 nucleotides: TGTGCCAGCAGTTCCCCCGGGGTAGCGGGGTTATTAAGCTCCTACAATGAGCAGTTCTTC. The genes are TRBV11-2 and TRBJ2-1, with 8 bases that match TRBD2. Germline V gene data show CDR1 as SGHAT and CDR2 as FQNNGV. The V segment lost 6 bases and the J segment 0 bases; nucleotides outside the gene matches: 19. This CDR3 region has 20 residues.